One and the same sample provided the 14 T cell receptor beta chains below, sequenced in a study of metastatic and nonmetastatic thyroid tumors. Until they underwent thyroid surgery, no patient had received any treatment. TCRdb recomputed clones from the PCR reads via MiXCR. The sample has 40,000 or so clones; about 14% are singletons. Sequencing was performed on blood. Source of these receptors: a female donor with papillary thyroid cancer or a benign thyroid nodule (not recorded which). Some clones in this sample may be carry-over from other donors' samples.

This clone was recorded many times. V and J are TRBV27 and TRBJ1-4; the D is unclear. Trimming pared 3 bases from V and 4 bases from J, leaving 15 bases between. The V gene's germline CDR1 is MNHEY and CDR2 SMNVEV (reference sequence). The CDR3 has 16 residues. CDR3 sequence: CASSLLGGQRNEKLFF. CDR3 bases: TGTGCCAGCAGTTTGCTTGGCGGTCAGCGTAATGAAAAACTGTTTTTT.

This clone has a count of ten or more. The genes are TRBV7-2 and TRBJ2-7; D gene uncertain. Trimming pared 0 bases from V and 2 bases from J, leaving 11 bases between. This CDR3 is 15 amino acids long. Germline assignment: CDR1 SGHTA and CDR2 FQGNSA. The CDR3 protein is CASSLASTSTYEQYF. CDR3 DNA: TGTGCCAGCAGCTTAGCCAGTACTTCGACCTACGAGCAGTACTTC.

The table lists this clone with many counts. The chain uses TRBV12-5 and TRBJ2-1; a weak D match, TRBD1 (6 bases). The germline V and J ends were trimmed by 4 bases and 8 bases, with 9 bases remaining between them. Germline V lookup: CDR1 LGHNT, CDR2 FRNRAP. There are 12 residues in the CDR3. CDR3 loop: CASGYRDHEQFF. DNA for the CDR3: TGTGCTAGTGGTTACAGGGATCATGAGCAGTTCTTC.

This clone has ten or more counts. V gene TRBV12-3 or TRBV12-4 combines with J gene TRBJ2-2, with a weak D call TRBD1 (5 bases). This CDR3 has 13 amino acids. Trimming shortened V by 9 bases and J by 2 bases, and 10 bases separated the two germline ends. DNA for the CDR3: TGTGCCAGTCGGACACCTAACACCGGGGAGCTGTTTTTT. It yields the protein CASRTPNTGELFF.

There are many counts of this clone. The junction and the germline gene differ at one end; a read error may be behind it. The V and J genes are TRBV28 and TRBJ2-3; 8 nucleotides align to TRBD2. CDR1 and CDR2 from the germline V gene are MDHEN and SYDVKM. The CDR3 is 11 residues long. Here the CDR3 DNA reads TGTGCCAGCAGTGATGAACCGGGACTAGATTTT. It encodes CASSDEPGLDF.

This clone came up many times. This chain uses TRBV11-1 with TRBJ2-3; D remains unclear. CDR1 and CDR2 (germline): SGHAT, FQDESV (reference sequence). The CDR3 has 14 amino acids. V was pared by 3 bases and J by 2 bases, with 9 bases between. CDR3 nucleotide sequence: TGTGCCAGCAGCTTCCTCCGGGCCACAGATACGCAGTATTTT. Amino acid sequence: CASSFLRATDTQYF.

The sample holds many counts of this clone. The chain employs TRBV20-1 and TRBJ2-5; D not certain. Germline V gives CDR1 DFQATT, CDR2 SNEGSKA (reference sequence). Trimming took off 6 bases at V and 1 base at J, with 6 bases between the two ends. The CDR3 is 11 residues long. This chain's CDR3 is CSARPQETQYF. In DNA, the CDR3 is TGCAGTGCCAGACCCCAAGAGACCCAGTACTTC.

At least ten counts were recorded for this clone. CDR3 DNA sequence: TGTGCCAGCAGCCAGACTAGCTCCTACAATGAGCAGTTCTTC. Translating gives CASSQTSSYNEQFF. The genes are TRBV3-1 and TRBJ2-1, with TRBD2 as a possible D gene (6 bases). This CDR3 is built from 14 residues. The V end lost 3 bases, the J end lost 0 bases, and 6 bases lay between the germline ends. In germline, CDR1 is LGHDT, CDR2 YNNKEL (reference sequence).

This clone is labeled as medium-sized. The CDR3 DNA reads as TGCAGTGCTAGGACTCTTGATAGGGGCGGCTACACCTTC. Its protein is CSARTLDRGGYTF. V gene TRBV20-1 combines with J gene TRBJ1-2, with a possible D match to TRBD1 (5 bases). This CDR3 has 13 residues. CDR1 is DFQATT, CDR2 SNEGSKA, per germline (reference sequence). Trimming cost V 3 bases and J 8 bases, with 16 bases left between them.

This clone was counted ten times or more. J is TRBJ2-5 and V is TRBV28; D unclear. This CDR3 has 15 residues. Between the trimmed V and J ends, which lost 6 bases and 0 bases, there was a span of 14 bases. The V gene's germline CDR1 is MDHEN and CDR2 SYDVKM. The CDR3 region is CASRAYTAYQETQYF. DNA of the CDR3: TGTGCCAGCAGGGCATACACAGCGTACCAAGAGACCCAGTACTTC.

This clone was seen many times. This chain links TRBV19 with TRBJ2-2; D possibly uses TRBD1 or TRBD2 (6 bases each). CDR1 LNHDA and CDR2 SQIVND come from the germline V gene (reference sequence). V was shortened by 6 bases and J by 7 bases, with 30 bases between the two germline ends. This CDR3 is built from 19 residues. CDR3 DNA: TGTGCCAGTAGGACGGAGGGGGGCCTCTTTCTTACGAGGGGCGGGGAGCTGTTTTTT. The encoded protein is CASRTEGGLFLTRGGELFF.

This clone has a count of ten or more. Being one base from a much bigger clone, this may be a read error. Different DNA sequences within this sample yield the same CDR3. The V gene is TRBV6-1, the J gene TRBJ2-7; D unresolved. The CDR3 runs 16 residues. CDR1 and CDR2 (germline): MNHNS, SASEGT. Here the CDR3 DNA reads TGTGCCAGCAGTTTCAAACTTAGATTTCGCTCCTACGAGCAGTATTTC. Protein product: CASSFKLRFRSYEQYF.

A note on this clone: A junction end diverges from the germline sequence, so it may reflect a read error. V is TRBV28 and J is TRBJ2-1, with D hard to call. The germline gives CDR1 MDHEN, CDR2 SYDVKM. The CDR3 runs to 12 residues. The CDR3 coding sequence is TGTGCCAGGAGTTTATCCCGGAATGTGCAGTTCTTC. Its translation: CARSLSRNVQFF.

Note on this clone: A read error may explain this, as a much larger clone is one base away. The CDR3 bases are TGTGCCAGCAGCCCACAAACCCTAGACAAAAACATTCAGTACTTC. Translating gives CASSPQTLDKNIQYF. The V gene is TRBV28, the J gene TRBJ2-4, with D hard to call. The CDR3 has 15 residues. Germline values: CDR1 MDHEN, CDR2 SYDVKM. V was pared by 6 bases and J by 3 bases, with 15 bases between.